This entry lists 12 T cell receptor beta chains sequenced from one sample in a study of PD-1 blockade in classical Hodgkin lymphoma. Using immunoSEQ multiplex PCR, the repertoire was profiled, and TCRdb retains in-frame clones only, with some absent. The sample records fewer than 90,000 clones, more than 85% being singletons. There was relapse after autologous stem cell transplantation in every patient, and there was variation in brentuximab vedotin exposure. The sample consisted of peripheral blood mononuclear cells (PBMCs), taken at baseline. Every receptor here comes from a human donor with classical Hodgkin lymphoma.

The genes are TRBV6-5 and TRBJ2-1, with 7 nucleotides matching TRBD2. The germline V gene has CDR1 MNHEY and CDR2 SVGAGI. Trimming took 6 bases from V and 4 from J; bases not matched to a gene: 9. This CDR3 is built from 15 residues. CDR3 protein: CASRTLAEGYNEQFF. CDR3 sequence (DNA): TGTGCCAGCAGGACCCTAGCGGAGGGATACAATGAGCAGTTCTTC.

This clone was recorded only once. This rearrangement joins TRBV7-3 to TRBJ2-3; 7 bases match TRBD1. The CDR3 covers 15 residues. In germline, CDR1 is SGHTA, CDR2 FQGTGA. V trimming: 6 bases; J trimming: 1 base; junction bases outside the gene matches: 7. The CDR3 nucleotides read TGTGCCAGCAGGCAGACAGGGTCGGGCACAGATACGCAGTATTTT. Amino acids: CASRQTGSGTDTQYF.

A remark on this clone: The junction shows a germline mismatch at one end, possibly a read error. Other DNA sequences in this specimen translate into the identical CDR3. The chain links TRBV10-3 to TRBJ1-1; no definite D call. Germline assignment: CDR1 ENHRY and CDR2 SYGVKD. This CDR3 contains 15 residues. Here the CDR3 reads CAISESRIGNTEAFF. The CDR3 region has the DNA TGTGCCATCAGTGAGTCGAGGATAGGGAACACTGAGGCTTTCTTT.

The rearrangement joins TRBV7-7 to TRBJ2-1; 8 bases agree with TRBD2. The germline V gene encodes CDR1 SSHAT and CDR2 FNYEAQ (reference sequence). Germline trimming cut 2 bases from V and 6 bases from J; bases unmatched to any gene: 18. This CDR3 has 19 residues. This CDR3 reads CASSLSPTFSGRAINEQFF. CDR3 bases: TGTGCCAGCAGCTTAAGCCCCACGTTCAGCGGGAGAGCTATCAATGAGCAGTTCTTC.

This clone was seen only a few times. The chain uses TRBV7-3 and TRBJ2-1; 7 bases agree with TRBD1. V shed 5 bases, J shed 5 bases, and the junction held 9 bases outside the gene matches. Per germline, CDR1 SGHTA and CDR2 FQGTGA. The CDR3 is 15 residues long. The CDR3 DNA reads as TGTGCCAGCAGCCCCTCGACAGGGCTACACAATGAGCAGTTCTTC. Its translation is CASSPSTGLHNEQFF.

V gene TRBV7-3 combines with J gene TRBJ2-1; 8 bases agree with TRBD1. This CDR3 has 15 amino acids. V dropped 2 bases and J dropped 5; count of bases not matched to a gene: 5. Germline V gives CDR1 SGHTA, CDR2 FQGTGA. The CDR3 nucleotides read TGTGCCAGCAGCTTACCCGGGACAGGCAACAATGAGCAGTTCTTC. Encoded protein: CASSLPGTGNNEQFF.

The chain combines TRBV28 with TRBJ2-7; 9 bases are a match to TRBD1. The CDR3 sequence is 14 residues long. In germline, CDR1 is MDHEN, CDR2 SYDVKM. Trimming took 6 bases from V and 3 from J; bases not matched to a gene: 6. The CDR3 DNA follows: TGTGCCAGCAGACCCGGGACAGGGAGCTACGAGCAGTACTTC. Its protein product is CASRPGTGSYEQYF.

This clone was seen once. The chain recombines TRBV6-6 with TRBJ2-7, with 7 bases lining up with TRBD1. The germline CDR1 and CDR2 sequences are MNHNY and SVGAGI (reference sequence). Trimming at V came to 6 bases and at J to 2 bases, leaving 7 bases not matched to a gene. CDR3 length: 14 residues. The CDR3: CASRRTGEAYEQYF. In DNA form, the CDR3 reads TGTGCCAGCAGGCGTACAGGGGAAGCCTACGAGCAGTACTTC.

The chain is built from TRBV19 and TRBJ2-1, with 7 nucleotides matching TRBD2. The CDR3 runs to 14 residues. The ends lost 3 bases at V and 7 bases at J; junction bases unmatched: 6. Germline V lookup: CDR1 LNHDA, CDR2 SQIVND (reference sequence). For the CDR3, the DNA is TGTGCCAGTAGTATGGGGAGGGAGTGGAATGAGCAGTTCTTC. Translation: CASSMGREWNEQFF.

The CDR3 region is CAMGGVAGELFF. Here the CDR3 DNA reads TGTGCCATGGGCGGGGTAGCCGGGGAGCTGTTTTTT. The chain links TRBV2 to TRBJ2-2, with D perhaps TRBD2 (6 bases). Germline V gives CDR1 SNHLY, CDR2 FYNNEI. The CDR3 runs to 12 residues. Between the trimmed V and J ends, which lost 10 bases and 6 bases, there was a span of 12 bases.

V and J are TRBV4-1 and TRBJ2-5; TRBD2 matches 7 bases. CDR3 length equals 16 residues. The ends lost 0 bases at V and 7 bases at J; junction bases unmatched: 11. The germline gives CDR1 MGHRA, CDR2 YSYEKL. CDR3 loop: CASSQDWGGGPVTQYF. CDR3 nucleotides: TGCGCCAGCAGCCAAGATTGGGGGGGAGGCCCCGTGACCCAGTACTTC.

This rearrangement joins TRBV6-1 to TRBJ2-7, with 8 bases aligning to TRBD1. V lost 8 bases to trimming and J lost 6 bases; unmatched junction nucleotides: 12. The germline gives CDR1 MNHNS, CDR2 SASEGT. The CDR3 covers 14 residues. CDR3 residues: CASGTGTGPLEQYF. The DNA for the CDR3 is TGTGCCAGCGGTACCGGGACAGGTCCCCTCGAGCAGTACTTC.